This T cell receptor beta chain derives from a study of human T cells and chemical hapten exposure. Study-wide context: Patch testing was performed with 0.01% DPC on the upper back, with reading at 6 days.

This clonotype showed up just a few times. Original processing methods: With a range of roughly 20,000 to 690,600, the median per sample was roughly 95,000 TCRs. MiXCR, run by TCRdb on the RACE reads, gives a single entry per CDR3 protein. TCRdb's processing, not the authors' own work, is the source of the V and J calls. The data contain 80,000 to 95,000 distinct CDR3 sequences, about 9.9% of them singletons. Time point specified: patch test 2, 6 weeks after DPC sensitization. Treatment reported: therapeutic diphenylcyclopropenone sensitization with weekly scalp DPC. The V end was cut by 3 bases, the J end by 4 bases, with 18 bases between. The CDR3 length is 17 residues.

The input for sequencing was whole blood, taken in connection with sensitization to the hapten diphenylcyclopropenone (DPC). The receptor's source is a man aged 18 to 29 with alopecia areata. Some clones in this sample may be carry-over from other donors' samples. The chain employs TRBV12-3 or TRBV12-4 and TRBJ2-2, with D tentatively TRBD2 (6 bases). CDR3 region: CASSLLAGTEVTGELFF. The CDR3 nucleotides are TGTGCCAGCAGTTTGCTGGCGGGGACCGAGGTCACCGGGGAGCTGTTTTTT.